The rows below give T cell receptor beta chains drawn from one sample of a study of shared clonotypes between healthy human individuals. The data were produced by immunoSEQ multiplex PCR, yet TCRdb's version contains in-frame clones alone and is incomplete. The repertoire holds roughly 1,500,000 clones, with just under 99% as singletons. The sample was naive CD4+ T cells sorted from blood. The receptors shown here come from a man between 25 and 39 years old in good health. The CDR3 runs from the conserved cysteine through the conserved F or W. Fields, in order: clone size, D gene, J gene, V gene, CDR3 DNA, CDR3 protein. A D gene is named only where the DNA matches it firmly. Not all rows give a size; the values are once, few, many and, for expanded clones, a class.

clone_size: .
d_call: TRBD2
j_call: TRBJ2-6
v_call: TRBV19
cdr3_nt: TGTGCCAGTAGTAATCGGGGGGGCCCATCTGGGGCCAACGTCCTGACTTTC
cdr3_aa: CASSNRGGPSGANVLTF

clone_size: .
d_call: TRBD2
j_call: TRBJ2-3
v_call: TRBV7-9
cdr3_nt: TGTGCCAGCAGCTTAGGCGCCAAAACTAGCGGAGGGACAGATACGCAGTATTTT
cdr3_aa: CASSLGAKTSGGTDTQYF

clone_size: .
d_call: .
j_call: TRBJ2-2
v_call: TRBV5-1
cdr3_nt: TGCGCCAGCAGCAACCAGGGGGGACAGAACACCGGGGAGCTGTTTTTT
cdr3_aa: CASSNQGGQNTGELFF

clone_size: .
d_call: .
j_call: TRBJ2-7
v_call: TRBV6-5
cdr3_nt: TGTGCCAGCAGTTACACTACAAGCTCCTACGAGCAGTACTTC
cdr3_aa: CASSYTTSSYEQYF

clone_size: once
d_call: .
j_call: TRBJ2-3
v_call: TRBV18
cdr3_nt: TGTGCCAGCTCACCACCGTCGGGAGCTGGCCCAGATACGCAGTATTTT
cdr3_aa: CASSPPSGAGPDTQYF

clone_size: .
d_call: .
j_call: TRBJ1-4
v_call: TRBV18
cdr3_nt: TGTGCCAGCTCACCAGGAGGGGAGGAAAAACTGTTTTTT
cdr3_aa: CASSPGGEEKLFF

clone_size: .
d_call: .
j_call: TRBJ1-5
v_call: TRBV19
cdr3_nt: TGTGCCAGTAGGTATAAGGCTTCGGTTTATAGCAATCAGCCCCAGCATTTT
cdr3_aa: CASRYKASVYSNQPQHF

clone_size: .
d_call: TRBD1
j_call: TRBJ2-7
v_call: TRBV10-2
cdr3_nt: TGCGCCAGCGGGACAGGCCTCACCTACGAGCAGTACTTC
cdr3_aa: CASGTGLTYEQYF

clone_size: .
d_call: .
j_call: TRBJ2-3
v_call: TRBV19
cdr3_nt: TGTGCCAGTAAGCCCTCAGGAGATACGCAGTATTTT
cdr3_aa: CASKPSGDTQYF

clone_size: .
d_call: .
j_call: TRBJ2-3
v_call: TRBV29-1
cdr3_nt: TGCAGCGTTGAAGCGGTTGGGGTTTCCACAGATACGCAGTATTTT
cdr3_aa: CSVEAVGVSTDTQYF

clone_size: once
d_call: .
j_call: TRBJ1-5
v_call: TRBV6-1
cdr3_nt: TGTGCCAGCAGGTGGGACGTCGTTCAGCCCCAGCATTTT
cdr3_aa: CASRWDVVQPQHF

clone_size: .
d_call: .
j_call: TRBJ2-6
v_call: TRBV5-1
cdr3_nt: TGCGCCAGCAGCTACGGGACGCCTGGGGCCAACGTCCTGACTTTC
cdr3_aa: CASSYGTPGANVLTF

clone_size: .
d_call: .
j_call: TRBJ2-7
v_call: TRBV30
cdr3_nt: TGTGCCTGGACCAGTGGAGGTCTCCAGTACTTC
cdr3_aa: CAWTSGGLQYF

clone_size: .
d_call: TRBD1
j_call: TRBJ1-2
v_call: TRBV18
cdr3_nt: TGTGCCAGCTCACCGGCCGGGACAGGGCTCGGTGGCTACACCTTC
cdr3_aa: CASSPAGTGLGGYTF

clone_size: .
d_call: .
j_call: TRBJ1-2
v_call: TRBV6-6
cdr3_nt: TGTGCCAGCAGTTACATGGAGACTAACTATGGCTACACCTTC
cdr3_aa: CASSYMETNYGYTF

clone_size: .
d_call: .
j_call: TRBJ2-7
v_call: TRBV6-5
cdr3_nt: TGTGCCAGCAGTTCCCTAGGATATTCCTACGAGCAGTACTTC
cdr3_aa: CASSSLGYSYEQYF

clone_size: .
d_call: .
j_call: TRBJ2-7
v_call: TRBV27
cdr3_nt: TGTGCCAGCAGTTCTCGGGAAAAGTCCGAGCAGTACTTC
cdr3_aa: CASSSREKSEQYF

clone_size: .
d_call: TRBD1
j_call: TRBJ1-2
v_call: TRBV28
cdr3_nt: TGTGCCAGCAGTGCCTCGACAGGGTACCCCTATGGCTACACCTTC
cdr3_aa: CASSASTGYPYGYTF

clone_size: .
d_call: TRBD1
j_call: TRBJ2-7
v_call: TRBV5-4
cdr3_nt: TGTGCCAGCAGCTCCACAGGGGACGTTCACGAGCAGTACTTC
cdr3_aa: CASSSTGDVHEQYF

clone_size: .
d_call: .
j_call: TRBJ1-2
v_call: TRBV28
cdr3_nt: TGTGCCAGCAGTTTAAACAGGCTCCATGGCTACACCTTC
cdr3_aa: CASSLNRLHGYTF

clone_size: once
d_call: .
j_call: TRBJ2-3
v_call: TRBV27
cdr3_nt: TGTGCCAGCAGCCGGCTACCTAGCACAGATACGCAGTATTTT
cdr3_aa: CASSRLPSTDTQYF

clone_size: .
d_call: .
j_call: TRBJ2-1
v_call: TRBV15
cdr3_nt: TGTGCCACCAGCAGGGAACCGCTGACCCACAATGAGCAGTTCTTC
cdr3_aa: CATSREPLTHNEQFF

clone_size: .
d_call: .
j_call: TRBJ1-5
v_call: TRBV7-9
cdr3_nt: TGTGCCAGCAGCTCGCTAGGGGCTAGCAATCAGCCCCAGCATTTT
cdr3_aa: CASSSLGASNQPQHF

clone_size: .
d_call: .
j_call: TRBJ1-1
v_call: TRBV18
cdr3_nt: TGTGCCAGCTCACCACTCGCAGCAAACACTGAAGCTTTCTTT
cdr3_aa: CASSPLAANTEAFF

clone_size: .
d_call: .
j_call: TRBJ2-1
v_call: TRBV7-8
cdr3_nt: TGTGCCAGCAGCCTTCTAGAAAACAATGAGCAGTTCTTC
cdr3_aa: CASSLLENNEQFF

clone_size: .
d_call: .
j_call: TRBJ2-7
v_call: TRBV10-2
cdr3_nt: TGCGCCAGCAGTGAACCTGGGGCACCCTACGAGCAGTACTTC
cdr3_aa: CASSEPGAPYEQYF

clone_size: .
d_call: TRBD1
j_call: TRBJ1-5
v_call: TRBV28
cdr3_nt: TGTGCCAGCAGTTTATTCCGACAGGGGGGGAGTCAGCCCCAGCATTTT
cdr3_aa: CASSLFRQGGSQPQHF

clone_size: .
d_call: .
j_call: TRBJ2-2
v_call: TRBV9
cdr3_nt: TGTGCCAGCAGCGTAAGGGCAGGGGCTGCCGGGGAGCTGTTTTTT
cdr3_aa: CASSVRAGAAGELFF

clone_size: .
d_call: .
j_call: TRBJ1-5
v_call: TRBV6-1
cdr3_nt: TGTGCCAGCGGATTAGGGGGCAATCAGCCCCAGCATTTT
cdr3_aa: CASGLGGNQPQHF

clone_size: once
d_call: .
j_call: TRBJ2-4
v_call: TRBV10-3
cdr3_nt: TGTGCCATCAGTGAGCAACATACCAAAAACATTCAGTACTTC
cdr3_aa: CAISEQHTKNIQYF

clone_size: once
d_call: .
j_call: TRBJ2-2
v_call: TRBV28
cdr3_nt: TGTGCCAGCAGTTTAAAGGGAGCGAACACCGGGGAGCTGTTTTTT
cdr3_aa: CASSLKGANTGELFF

clone_size: .
d_call: .
j_call: TRBJ1-5
v_call: TRBV5-1
cdr3_nt: TGCGCCAGCAGCTTGGCTGGCAGACTCGACTTTATAGATCAGCCCCAGCATTTT
cdr3_aa: CASSLAGRLDFIDQPQHF

clone_size: .
d_call: TRBD2
j_call: TRBJ2-5
v_call: TRBV28
cdr3_nt: TGTGCCAGCAGCACCCCCTTGGCGGGAGGTCTCACGTACCAAGAGACCCAGTACTTC
cdr3_aa: CASSTPLAGGLTYQETQYF

clone_size: once
d_call: .
j_call: TRBJ1-2
v_call: TRBV25-1
cdr3_nt: TGTGCCAGCAGTGAATCTAGGGGCTACACCTTC
cdr3_aa: CASSESRGYTF

clone_size: .
d_call: .
j_call: TRBJ2-7
v_call: TRBV7-6
cdr3_nt: TGTGCCAGCAGCTTAGTCCCAGCGTCCTACGAGCAGTACTTC
cdr3_aa: CASSLVPASYEQYF

clone_size: .
d_call: .
j_call: TRBJ1-2
v_call: TRBV7-2
cdr3_nt: TGTGCCAGCAGCCGAGGGCCCAACTATGGCTACACCTTC
cdr3_aa: CASSRGPNYGYTF